The entry below gives a single T cell receptor (beta chain) sequence along with its context. The antigen is undetermined. CDR1 is SGDLS, CDR2 YYNGEE, per germline. Trimming cost V 5 bases and J 2 bases, with 11 bases left between them. The CDR3 is 14 amino acids. RNA, at roughly 0.45 to 1 ug, was reverse transcribed with random hexamers. TCRdb independently ran MiXCR on the immunoSEQ multiplex PCR reads; one entry per CDR3 protein. The sample records about 190,000 distinct CDR3 sequences, approximately 95% being singletons. The data belong to a study of CD8 T cells in Susac syndrome. Overall study results and limits: Among people with Susac, CD8+ clonal expansion was greatest in TEMRA cells and active patients.

This TCR derives from a human donor with Susac syndrome. The chain links TRBV9 to TRBJ1-3; no clear D gene. The specimen was CD8+ T cells from PBMCs. CDR3 nucleotides: TGTGCCAGCAGGCCGGTCGGGGCTGGAAACACCATATATTTT. Translation: CASRPVGAGNTIYF.